The source of this TCR beta chain is a study of T cell responses to AZD1222 COVID-19 vaccine. Study-level points and caveats: The span of vaccine-associated CD4 TCRs extended across spike, with dominance at 160-218 and 743-854. Sampling captured repertoires only after the peak T cell response. Reportedly, nearly half of unique spike TCRs recognized epitopes outside B.1.351/B.1.1.7 mutations. The sample set comprised mostly white British donors with more females, and clonal diversity was possibly underestimated.

TCRdb's copy holds only in-frame clones and misses some; the assay was immunoSEQ multiplex PCR. The sample lists approximately 160,000 clones, 90% to 95% occurring once. As concerns this clone: Its antigen is undetermined.

The ends were cut back, 3 bases at V and 4 bases at J, with 13 bases in the middle. Germline CDR1 MNHEY, CDR2 SMNVEV (reference sequence). The CDR3 consists of 14 residues. The chain links TRBV27 to TRBJ2-7, with TRBD2 as a possible D gene (6 bases). The input for sequencing was peripheral blood, taken 28 days after the second AZD1222 dose. The sequence was collected from an adult who received the AZD1222 COVID-19 vaccine. The CDR3 sequence: CASSFSLGGYEQYF. The CDR3 DNA reads as TGTGCCAGCAGTTTCAGCTTGGGGGGTTACGAGCAGTACTTC.